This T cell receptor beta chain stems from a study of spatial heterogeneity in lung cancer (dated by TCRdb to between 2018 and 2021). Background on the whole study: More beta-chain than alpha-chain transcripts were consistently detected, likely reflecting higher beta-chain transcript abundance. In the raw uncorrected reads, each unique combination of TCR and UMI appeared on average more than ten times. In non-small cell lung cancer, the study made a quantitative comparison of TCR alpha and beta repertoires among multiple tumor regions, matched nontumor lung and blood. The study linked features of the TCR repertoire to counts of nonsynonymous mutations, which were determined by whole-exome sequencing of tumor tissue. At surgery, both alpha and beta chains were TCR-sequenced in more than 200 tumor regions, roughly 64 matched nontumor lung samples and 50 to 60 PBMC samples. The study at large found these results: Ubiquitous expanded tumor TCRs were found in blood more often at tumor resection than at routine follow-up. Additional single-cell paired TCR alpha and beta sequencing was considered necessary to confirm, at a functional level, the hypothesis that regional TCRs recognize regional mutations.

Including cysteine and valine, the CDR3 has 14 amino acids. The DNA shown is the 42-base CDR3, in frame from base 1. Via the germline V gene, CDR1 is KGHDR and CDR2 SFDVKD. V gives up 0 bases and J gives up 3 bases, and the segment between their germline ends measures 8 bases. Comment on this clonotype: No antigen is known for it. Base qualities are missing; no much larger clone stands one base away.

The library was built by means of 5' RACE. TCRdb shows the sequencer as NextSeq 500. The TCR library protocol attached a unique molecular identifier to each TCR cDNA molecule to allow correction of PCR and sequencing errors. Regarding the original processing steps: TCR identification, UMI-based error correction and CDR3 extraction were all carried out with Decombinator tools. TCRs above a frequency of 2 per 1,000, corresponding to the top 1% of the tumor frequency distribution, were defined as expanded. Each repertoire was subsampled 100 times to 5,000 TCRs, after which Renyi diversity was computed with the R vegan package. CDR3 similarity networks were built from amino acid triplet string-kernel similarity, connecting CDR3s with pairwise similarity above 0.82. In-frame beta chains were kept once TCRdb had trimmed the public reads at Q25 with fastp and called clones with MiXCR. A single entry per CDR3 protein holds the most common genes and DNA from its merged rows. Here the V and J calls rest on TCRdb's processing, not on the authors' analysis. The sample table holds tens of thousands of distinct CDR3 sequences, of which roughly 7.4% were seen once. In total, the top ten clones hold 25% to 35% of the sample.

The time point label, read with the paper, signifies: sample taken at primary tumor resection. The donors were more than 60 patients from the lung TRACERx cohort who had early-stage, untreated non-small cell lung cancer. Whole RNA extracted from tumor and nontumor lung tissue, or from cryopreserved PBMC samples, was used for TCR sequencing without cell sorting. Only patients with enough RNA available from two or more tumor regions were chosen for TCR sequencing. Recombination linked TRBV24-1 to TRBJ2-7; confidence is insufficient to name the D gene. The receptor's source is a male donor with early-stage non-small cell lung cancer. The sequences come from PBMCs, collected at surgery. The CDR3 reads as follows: CATSDLLGLYEQYV. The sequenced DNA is TGTGCCACCAGTGATTTGCTGGGTCTCTACGAGCAGTACGTC.